These 6 T cell receptor beta chains originate from one sample sequenced in a study of beta chain features in type 1 diabetes. Since all of the isolated RNA was reverse transcribed, expressed TCRB transcripts were what got sequenced. Sequenced by immunoSEQ multiplex PCR; TCRdb stores in-frame clones only, minus some. The sample lists about 140,000 clones, about 9.4% seen once, with 1% to 1.5% in the top ten. Sample: naive CD4+ T cells from blood. Receptor source: a man aged 18 to 29 in good health.

The genes are TRBV6-5 and TRBJ2-7, with no clear D. Germline CDR1 MNHEY, CDR2 SVGAGI. The CDR3 spans 14 residues. V was shortened by 6 bases and J by 1 base, with 13 bases between the two germline ends. In DNA, the CDR3 is TGTGCCAGCAGCCGCCAACGCGATTCCTACGAGCAGTACTTC. It codes for CASSRQRDSYEQYF.

V and J are TRBV6-5 and TRBJ1-6, with 7 bases identical to TRBD1. J gave up 9 bases and V 6 bases, and 8 bases lay outside the gene matches. This CDR3 comprises 14 residues. Germline-derived CDR1 and CDR2 are MNHEY and SVGAGI. CDR3 protein: CASRTGDRVSPLHF. The CDR3 DNA follows: TGTGCCAGCAGGACCGGGGACAGAGTTTCACCCCTCCACTTT.

This clone came up a few times. The CDR3 sequence is CASSPLRGGKETQYF. The DNA of the CDR3 is TGTGCCAGCAGCCCCCTACGGGGGGGCAAAGAGACCCAGTACTTC. This sequence joins TRBV7-9 and TRBJ2-5; 8 bases line up with TRBD2. V gave up 5 bases and J gave up 3 bases; unmatched junction bases: 8. Germline loops: CDR1 SEHNR, CDR2 FQNEAQ (reference sequence). CDR3 length: 15 residues.

The rearrangement uses TRBV21-1 and TRBJ1-3; TRBD1, the D gene given by the table, was not confirmed from the DNA. TRBV21-1 is a pseudogene. CDR3 length: 19 amino acids. The CDR3 DNA is TGTGCCAGCAGCAGGACCACCTACAGGGGGCAATGGACTGGAAACACCATATATTTT. This sequence encodes CASSRTTYRGQWTGNTIYF.

The sample holds many counts of this clone. DNA of the CDR3: TGCAGCGTTCAGGGACTGGTAAACAATGAGCAGTTCTTC. This gives the protein CSVQGLVNNEQFF. V is TRBV29-1 and J is TRBJ2-1; weak D call: TRBD2 (6 bases). The V end lost 5 bases, the J end lost 5 bases, and 13 bases lay between the germline ends. There are 13 residues in the CDR3. Germline lookup yields CDR1 SQVTM and CDR2 ANQGSEA.

This clone was seen a few times. This chain joins TRBV7-2 and TRBJ2-4; 7 bases are a match to TRBD2. In germline, CDR1 is SGHTA, CDR2 FQGNSA. This CDR3 spans 18 amino acids. J gave up 4 bases and V 2 bases, and 14 bases lay outside the gene matches. CDR3 loop: CASSLSLLAPTTKNIQYF. In DNA, the CDR3 is TGTGCCAGCAGCTTATCCCTACTAGCGCCGACGACTAAAAACATTCAGTACTTC.